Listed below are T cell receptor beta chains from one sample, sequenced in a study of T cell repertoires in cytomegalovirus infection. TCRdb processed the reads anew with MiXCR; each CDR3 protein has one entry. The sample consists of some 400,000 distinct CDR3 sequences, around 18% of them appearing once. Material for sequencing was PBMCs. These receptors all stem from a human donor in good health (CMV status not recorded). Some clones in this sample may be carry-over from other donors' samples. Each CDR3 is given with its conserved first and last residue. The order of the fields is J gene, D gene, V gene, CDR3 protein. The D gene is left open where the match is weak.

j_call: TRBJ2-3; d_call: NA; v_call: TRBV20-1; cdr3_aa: CSASGEEGTDTQYF
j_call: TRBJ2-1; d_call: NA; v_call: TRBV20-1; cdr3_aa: CSARGAGAMANEQFF
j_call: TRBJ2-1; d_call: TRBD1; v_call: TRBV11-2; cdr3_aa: CASSLDPSGTGINEQFF
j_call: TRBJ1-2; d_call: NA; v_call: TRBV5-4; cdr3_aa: CASSQDRTRYGYTF
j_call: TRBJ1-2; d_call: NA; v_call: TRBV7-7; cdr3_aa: CASSPLDRQAGGYTF
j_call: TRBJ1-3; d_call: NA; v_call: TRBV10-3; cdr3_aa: CAIRSDLGNTIYF
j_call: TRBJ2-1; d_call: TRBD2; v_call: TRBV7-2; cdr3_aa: CASSLVSRGASEQFF
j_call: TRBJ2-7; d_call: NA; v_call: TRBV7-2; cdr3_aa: CASSLRPYSYEQYF
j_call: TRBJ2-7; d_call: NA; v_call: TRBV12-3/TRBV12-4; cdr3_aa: CASSHGDRNEQYF
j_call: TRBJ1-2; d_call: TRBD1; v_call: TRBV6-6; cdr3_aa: CASSYSRSRGPDGYTF
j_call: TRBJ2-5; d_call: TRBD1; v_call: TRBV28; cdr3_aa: CASSPRQGRETQYF
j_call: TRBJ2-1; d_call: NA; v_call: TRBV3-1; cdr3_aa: CASSQWTPWTRGARGQFF
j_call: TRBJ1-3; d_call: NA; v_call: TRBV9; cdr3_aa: CASSVASGNSGNTIYF
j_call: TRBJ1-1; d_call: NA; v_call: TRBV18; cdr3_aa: CASSPGNNRGTEAFF
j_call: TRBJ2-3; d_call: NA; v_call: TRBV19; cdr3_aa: CASSGGADTQYF
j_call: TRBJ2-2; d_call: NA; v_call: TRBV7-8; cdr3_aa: CASSASQGRTGELFF
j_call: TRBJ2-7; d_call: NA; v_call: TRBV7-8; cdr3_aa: CASSNGAWEQYF
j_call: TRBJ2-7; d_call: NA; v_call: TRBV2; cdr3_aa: CASRMSRDTEQYF
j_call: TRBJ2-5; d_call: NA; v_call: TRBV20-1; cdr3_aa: CSARDLPLGGSGAQYF
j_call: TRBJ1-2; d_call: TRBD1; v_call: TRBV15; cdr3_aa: CATSRSDRGVGGYTF
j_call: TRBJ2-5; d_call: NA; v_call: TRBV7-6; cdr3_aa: CASSLVVGEETQYF
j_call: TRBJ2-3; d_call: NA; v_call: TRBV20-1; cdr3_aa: CSAARGTDTQYF
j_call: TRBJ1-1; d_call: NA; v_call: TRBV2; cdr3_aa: CALRRERNTEAFF
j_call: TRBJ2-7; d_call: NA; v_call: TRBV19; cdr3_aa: CASRAGTYEQYF
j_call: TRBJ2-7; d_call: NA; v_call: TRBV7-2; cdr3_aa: CASSTRTSHEQYF
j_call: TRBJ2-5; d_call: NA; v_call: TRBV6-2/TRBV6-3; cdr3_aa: CASFGDQETQYF
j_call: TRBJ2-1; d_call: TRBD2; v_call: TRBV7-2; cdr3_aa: CASSLVEAGGGEQFF
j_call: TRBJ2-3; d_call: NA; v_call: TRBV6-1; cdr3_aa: CASNSVSGDTQYF
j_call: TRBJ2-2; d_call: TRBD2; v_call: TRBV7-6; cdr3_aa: CASSQGLAGSNTGELFF
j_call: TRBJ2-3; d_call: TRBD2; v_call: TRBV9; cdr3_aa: CASSGITLAGAADTQYF
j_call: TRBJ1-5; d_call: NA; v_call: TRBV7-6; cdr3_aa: CASREGQSLCNQPQHF
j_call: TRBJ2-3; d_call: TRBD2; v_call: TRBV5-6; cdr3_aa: CASSEGLAPGESQYF
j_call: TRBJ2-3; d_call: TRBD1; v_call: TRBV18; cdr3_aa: CASSPLGTGGTDTQYF
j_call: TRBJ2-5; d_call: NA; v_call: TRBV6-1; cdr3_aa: CASNDMRQETQYF
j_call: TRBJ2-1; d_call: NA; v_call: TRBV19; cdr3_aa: CASSPRNRVQFF
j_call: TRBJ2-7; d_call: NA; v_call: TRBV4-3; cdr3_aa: CASSLAERDEQYF
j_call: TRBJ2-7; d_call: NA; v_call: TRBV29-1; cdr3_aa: CSVGDRGLSEQYF
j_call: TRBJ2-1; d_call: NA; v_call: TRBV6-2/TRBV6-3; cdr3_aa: CASSPGGVGYNEQFF
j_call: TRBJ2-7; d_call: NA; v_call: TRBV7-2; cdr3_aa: CASSTDHYEQYF
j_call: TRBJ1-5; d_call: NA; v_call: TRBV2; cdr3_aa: CASGALSRDQPQHF
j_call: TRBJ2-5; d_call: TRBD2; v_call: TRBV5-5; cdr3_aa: CASSMTSGGPQETQYF
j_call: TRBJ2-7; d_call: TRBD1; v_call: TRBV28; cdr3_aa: CASSYSGGYEQYF
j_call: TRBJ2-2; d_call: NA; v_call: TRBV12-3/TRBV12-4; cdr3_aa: CASSSVLRLTGSTGELFF
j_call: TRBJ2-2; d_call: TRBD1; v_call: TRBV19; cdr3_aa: CASSDREATGELFF
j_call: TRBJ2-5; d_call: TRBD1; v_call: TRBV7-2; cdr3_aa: CASRGQIQETQYF
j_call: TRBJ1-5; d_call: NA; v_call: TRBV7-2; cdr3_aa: CASSLDNGQPQHF
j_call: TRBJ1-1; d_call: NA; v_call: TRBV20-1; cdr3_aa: CSAREQNTEAFF
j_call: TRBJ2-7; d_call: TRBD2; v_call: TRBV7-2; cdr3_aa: CASSSVAAGGGEQYF
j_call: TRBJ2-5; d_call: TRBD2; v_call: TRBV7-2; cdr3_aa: CASSTTIAGFQETQYF
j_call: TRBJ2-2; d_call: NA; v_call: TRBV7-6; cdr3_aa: CAAAGGGELFF
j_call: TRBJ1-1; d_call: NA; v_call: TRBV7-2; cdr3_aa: CASSIYVNTEAFF
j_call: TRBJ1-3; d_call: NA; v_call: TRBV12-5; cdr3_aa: CASGSPPQATIYF